This T cell receptor beta chain appears in the sequencing data of a study of identical twins. A single record per CDR3 protein comes from TCRdb applying MiXCR to the 5' RACE reads. The data show roughly 700,000 distinct CDR3 sequences, over 8.5% seen once. V dropped 1 base and J dropped 8 bases, with 17 bases sitting between them. Germline V gene sequence: CDR1 SEHNR, CDR2 FQNEAQ (reference sequence). This CDR3 comprises 15 residues. The same sample was also studied in work on yellow fever vaccine responses in identical twins.

This TCR was sampled from a woman aged 18 to 35 in good health. Sequencing input: PBMCs. The chain joins TRBV7-9 to TRBJ1-2; D is ambiguous. CDR3 in DNA: TGTGCCAGCAGCTTAGATGGAACAGCTATCGGAGGCTACACCTTC. This encodes CASSLDGTAIGGYTF.